This T cell receptor (beta chain) was retrieved from a study of follicular helper T cells after annual influenza vaccination (dated by TCRdb to 2016 to 2017). Study-wide context: Blood was collected on days 0, 7 and 28 after each seasonal influenza vaccination. One week after vaccination, a second recruited cohort of roughly twelve subjects (Table S1) displayed a similar ICOS+CD38+ cTfh response. The 2015 samples were processed right after collection, while the 2013-2014 samples were cryopreserved. To study recall of cTfh clones, some subjects were followed across successive annual vaccinations spanning the 2013-2014, 2014-2015 and 2015-2016 seasons. Multi-year samples were available from six subjects, with four subjects covering two vaccination seasons and two subjects covering three seasons.

The CDR3 runs 15 amino acids, cysteine and phenylalanine included. The CDR3 DNA has 45 bases and is translated from base 1. V was cut back by 2 bases and J by 0 bases, leaving a gap of 9 bases between them. According to the germline V gene, CDR1 reads MNHEY and CDR2 reads SVGAGI. About this clone: Its antigen has not been determined. The record has no base qualities; no much larger clone is one base away.

Broad study findings and their caveats: Day 7 ICOS+CD38+ clones were most often found later in ICOS-CD38- cTfh, suggesting that subset may serve as a memory reservoir. A recurrent oligoclonal ICOS+CD38+ cTfh response containing tetramer and AIM influenza-specific clonotypes was recalled by successive annual vaccinations. In the assessment of influenza clone enrichment, the possibility that the much larger non-cTfh compartments were undersampled could not be ruled out. ICOS+CD38+ cTfh clonality correlated with the frequency of that population, and its change correlated with the change in circulating plasmablast frequency. Because only about 9.5-22% of the analyzed cells gave productive TCRB sequences, there was no way to sample rare clonotypes.

The time point label corresponds to: 2014-2015 season, pre-vaccination. Seasonal inactivated influenza vaccine (Fluvarix) was administered to adults, and sorted blood CD4 subsets were tracked by TCRB sequencing before and after vaccination. To be eligible, subjects had to live in the community and must not have received influenza vaccine in the previous 6 months. Influenza vaccine contraindications, substance abuse, HIV/AIDS, active malignancy, immunomodulatory medication and active illness such as respiratory infection were included among the exclusion criteria. Per time point, between roughly 40 and 100 mL of blood was sampled. Ficoll-Paque PLUS or SepMate separation was used to isolate PBMC. As a non-Tfh comparison subset, CXCR5- memory CD4 T cells were sorted. Before DNA was extracted, the cell subsets were sorted from PBMC using a BD FACS Aria. Receptor libraries were prepared by the immunoSEQ multiplex PCR assay. Adaptive Biotechnologies carried out TCRB amplification, library preparation, sequencing and preliminary bioinformatics at Survey level resolution. In the source study's methods: Clonality was computed in R as 1 minus normalized Shannon entropy; the Gini index was calculated with the R package ineq. Overlap score was defined as the summed counts of shared sequences divided by the total counts of all sequences in both compared samples. The significance of shared clonotypes was tested with Fisher's exact test, assuming a theoretical repertoire of 10^7 TCRB sequences. In TCRdb, the immuneACCESS table is reduced to in-frame sequences with V and J assigned. These tables do not hold every clone; where another copy was compared, an unresolved V gene accounts for under half, and the others remain unexplained. V, J and clone size are taken as reported in that table, and D and trimming were inferred from the DNA itself. In this sample the table shows around 10,000 clones, 81% of which occur a single time. The top ten hold over 0.75% of the sample.

The receptor comes from an adult who received the influenza vaccine. The sample in question was CXCR5- memory CD4+ T cells sorted from blood, obtained on the day of influenza vaccination. Read against the paper, the sample's cell subset or site label means: CXCR5- memory CD4 T cells. The chain was built from TRBV6-5 and TRBJ2-3, with no reliable assignment of the D segment. The nucleotide sequence is TGTGCCAGCAGTTACGGGCAATTGAGCACAGATACGCAGTATTTT. The translation is CASSYGQLSTDTQYF.